The 30 T cell receptor beta chains reported below all come from one sample, sequenced in a study of T cell changes during pregnancy in multiple sclerosis. The protocol was immunoSEQ multiplex PCR, while the TCRdb copy is restricted to in-frame clones and leaves out a portion. The sample yields over 45,000 clones, roughly 90% seen once. This specimen was CD4+ T cells from peripheral blood mononuclear cells, taken after pregnancy. These receptor sequences come from a female donor with multiple sclerosis, enrolled in a pregnancy study.

The V and J genes are TRBV19 and TRBJ2-5, with 10 nucleotides matching TRBD1. From germline, CDR1 is LNHDA and CDR2 SQIVND (reference sequence). V lost 4 bases and J lost 2; bases outside the gene matches: 4. The CDR3 has 15 residues. DNA for the CDR3: TGTGCCAGTAGTAGAGGGACAGGGGTTCAAGAGACCCAGTACTTC. Amino acid sequence: CASSRGTGVQETQYF.

V usage is TRBV6-1 and J usage is TRBJ2-6; D is undetermined. Trimming took off 8 bases at V and 5 bases at J, with 13 bases between the two ends. The CDR3 has 14 residues. Germline V gives CDR1 MNHNS, CDR2 SASEGT. The CDR3 reads CASYAQSRANVLTF. CDR3 nucleotide sequence: TGTGCCAGCTATGCACAAAGTCGGGCCAACGTCCTGACTTTC.

The rearrangement links TRBV27 to TRBJ2-3; 9 bases agree with TRBD1. Germline CDR1 reads MNHEY; CDR2 reads SMNVEV (reference sequence). Trimming at V came to 11 bases and at J to 1 base, leaving 4 bases not matched to a gene. The CDR3 totals 13 residues. CDR3 residues: CAVRDRGTDTQYF. The CDR3, as DNA: TGTGCCGTCCGGGACAGGGGCACAGATACGCAGTATTTT.

V gene TRBV11-3 combines with J gene TRBJ2-1; 7 nucleotides agree with TRBD2. There are 17 residues in the CDR3. Germline CDR1 reads SGHNT; CDR2 reads YENEEA. J was trimmed by 4 bases and V by 4 bases; bases with no gene match: 13. CDR3 bases: TGTGCCAGCAGCTCCCCCTCTCTTGCGGGAGAGTACAATGAGCAGTTCTTC. Its protein product is CASSSPSLAGEYNEQFF. Full variable domain (remainder filled in from reference TRBV11-3 and TRBJ2-1): EAGVVQSPRYKIIEKKQPVAFWCNPISGHNTLYWYLQNLGQGPELLIRYENEEAVDDSQLPKDRFSAERLKGVDSTLKIQPAELGDSAVYLCASSSPSLAGEYNEQFFGPGTRLTVL.

This chain uses TRBV28 with TRBJ1-2; TRBD1 agrees at 8 bases. This CDR3 spans 14 amino acids. The V gene's germline CDR1 is MDHEN and CDR2 SYDVKM. J was trimmed by 4 bases and V by 3 bases; bases with no gene match: 4. The DNA for the CDR3 is TGTGCCAGCAGTTTTGAAGACAGGGGCTATGGCTACACCTTC. Residues: CASSFEDRGYGYTF.

J is TRBJ2-5 and V is TRBV19, with a weak D call TRBD2 (6 bases). With 1 base removed from V and 5 bases from J, the gap between germline ends came to 17 bases. Germline-derived CDR1 and CDR2 are LNHDA and SQIVND (reference sequence). There are 16 residues in the CDR3. CDR3 nucleotides: TGTGCCAGTAGTATAGGATGGCGGGGCATGGAGGAGACCCAGTACTTC. Translation gives CASSIGWRGMEETQYF. The full variable domain, in which reference TRBV19 and TRBJ2-5 provide the parts outside the CDR3, is DGGITQSPKYLFRKEGQNVTLSCEQNLNHDAMYWYRQDPGQGLRLIYYSQIVNDFQKGDIAEGYSVSREKKESFPLTVTSAQKNPTAFYLCASSIGWRGMEETQYFGPGTRLLVL.

The rearrangement uses TRBV5-4 and TRBJ2-1; TRBD2 matches 9 bases. Germline values: CDR1 SGHNT, CDR2 YYREEE (reference sequence). V dropped 2 bases and J dropped 4; count of bases not matched to a gene: 4. The CDR3 has 15 residues. CDR3 in amino acids: CASSFTSGHYNEQFF. CDR3 in DNA: TGTGCCAGCAGCTTTACTAGCGGGCATTACAATGAGCAGTTCTTC.

The gene calls are TRBV15 and TRBJ1-1; the match to TRBD1 covers 8 bases. CDR3 length: 14 residues. The germline V gene encodes CDR1 LNHNV and CDR2 YYDKDF (reference sequence). The ends lost 5 bases at V and 3 bases at J; junction bases unmatched: 5. Written as DNA, the CDR3 is TGTGCCACCAGCGGAAGGACAGGGTACACTGAAGCTTTCTTT. Amino acids: CATSGRTGYTEAFF.

The chain is built from TRBV28 and TRBJ1-4, with D uncertain. Trimming left V 5 bases short and J 4 bases short, with 14 bases between. The CDR3 is 15 residues long. From germline, CDR1 is MDHEN and CDR2 SYDVKM. DNA for the CDR3: TGTGCCAGCAGTCAAGGTCGAGGGTTTAATGAAAAACTGTTTTTT. It yields the protein CASSQGRGFNEKLFF.

The J gene is TRBJ1-5, the V gene TRBV15; D possibly corresponds to TRBD1 (6 bases). The V gene lost 1 base and the J gene lost 8 bases, with 12 bases spanning the gap. The length of the CDR3 is 14 residues. CDR1 is LNHNV, CDR2 YYDKDF, per germline (reference sequence). The CDR3 coding sequence is TGTGCCACCAGCAGAGGACAGGCGGAGAAGCCCCAGCATTTT. Translating it yields CATSRGQAEKPQHF.

This clone was seen just once. One end of the junction is discordant with germline, which a read error may explain. The chain joins TRBV5-5 to TRBJ1-4; 11 positions agree with TRBD1. CDR3 size: 15 residues. The germline V gene encodes CDR1 SGHKS and CDR2 YYEKEE (reference sequence). DNA for the CDR3: TGTGCCAGCAGTTTGGCCGGGACAGGGGGTGAAAAGCTGTTTTTT. It codes for CASSLAGTGGEKLFF.

The table lists this clone with a few counts. V gene TRBV7-2 combines with J gene TRBJ2-1; a possible D gene is TRBD2 (6 bases). Germline assignment: CDR1 SGHTA and CDR2 FQGNSA. The CDR3 extends over 17 amino acids. The V end was cut by 5 bases, the J end by 7 bases, with 24 bases between. CDR3 region: CASSPSLLATRSNEQFF. CDR3 in DNA: TGTGCCAGCAGCCCAAGTTTACTAGCAACTCGTTCGAATGAGCAGTTCTTC.

This clone has only one observation. V and J are TRBV2 and TRBJ1-1; D is unclear. Looked up from germline, CDR1 is SNHLY and CDR2 is FYNNEI. With 0 bases removed from V and 2 bases from J, the gap between germline ends came to 10 bases. The CDR3 length is 15 residues. CDR3 in amino acids: CASSEAMVANTEAFF. The DNA of the CDR3 is TGTGCCAGCAGTGAAGCGATGGTGGCCAACACTGAAGCTTTCTTT.

This sequence joins TRBV5-6 and TRBJ1-1; maybe TRBD1 (6 bases). The CDR3 contains 14 residues. V dropped 2 bases and J dropped 1 base, with 9 bases sitting between them. Germline V gene lookup returns CDR1 SGHDT and CDR2 YYEEEE. CDR3 bases: TGTGCCAGCAGCTTACCGACAGGGAACACTGAAGCTTTCTTT. Translation gives CASSLPTGNTEAFF.

This chain uses TRBV28 with TRBJ2-2, with 8 bases fitting TRBD1. CDR1 and CDR2 from the germline V gene are MDHEN and SYDVKM. The junction had 8 bases not matched to a gene; V was cut back by 6 bases and J by 2 bases. The CDR3 spans 16 residues. The chain's CDR3 is CASSYPGTGNTGELFF. The CDR3 bases are TGTGCCAGCAGCTACCCCGGGACAGGCAACACCGGGGAGCTGTTTTTT.

The rearrangement uses TRBV7-3 and TRBJ2-2; D is unresolved. CDR1 and CDR2 (germline): SGHTA, FQGTGA. Trimming removed 4 bases from V and 1 base from J, with 7 bases in between. This CDR3 contains 14 residues. Here the CDR3 DNA reads TGTGCCAGCAGCTCCACAGTGAACACCGGGGAGCTGTTTTTT. Protein product: CASSSTVNTGELFF.

The V gene is TRBV5-1, the J gene TRBJ1-1; tentatively, D is TRBD1 (5 bases). Trimming stripped 6 bases from V and 0 bases from J, with 9 bases between. The CDR3 totals 13 residues. CDR1 is SGHRS, CDR2 YFSETQ, per germline. CDR3 loop: CASKGLLNTEAFF. CDR3 coding DNA: TGCGCCAGCAAGGGGCTTTTGAACACTGAAGCTTTCTTT.

This rearrangement joins TRBV6-1 to TRBJ2-7; D is unclear. Germline V gene data show CDR1 as MNHNS and CDR2 as SASEGT. The length of the CDR3 is 12 residues. V lost 5 bases to trimming and J lost 3 bases, with 8 bases between them. This CDR3 reads CASSRLLYEQYF. In nucleotides, the CDR3 is TGTGCCAGCAGTCGACTTCTCTACGAGCAGTACTTC.

J is TRBJ2-7 and V is TRBV5-4; D not resolved. The germline V gene has CDR1 SGHNT and CDR2 YYREEE (reference sequence). V lost 4 bases and J 1 base, leaving 12 bases between the germline ends. This CDR3 comprises 14 residues. The CDR3 spells CASSKDGGSYEQYF. In DNA, the CDR3 is TGTGCCAGCAGCAAAGACGGCGGTTCCTACGAGCAGTACTTC.

The CDR3 protein is CASSSDRRDYGYTF. CDR3 coding DNA: TGTGCCAGCAGTTCGGACAGAAGGGACTATGGCTACACCTTC. The V gene is TRBV6-5, the J gene TRBJ1-2; weak D call: TRBD1 (6 bases). This CDR3 has 14 amino acids. The V end lost 4 bases, the J end lost 3 bases, and 12 bases lay between the germline ends. Looked up from germline, CDR1 is MNHEY and CDR2 is SVGAGI.

This rearrangement joins TRBV27 to TRBJ2-7; 13 bases fit TRBD2. CDR1 MNHEY and CDR2 SMNVEV come from the germline V gene (reference sequence). The CDR3 runs to 17 residues. Trimming removed 5 bases from V and 3 bases from J; junction bases left unmatched: 10. CDR3 loop: CASSRYMGLAGIYEQYF. The CDR3 DNA sequence: TGTGCCAGCAGTCGGTACATGGGACTAGCGGGAATCTACGAGCAGTACTTC.

The V gene is TRBV6-5, the J gene TRBJ2-3, with no clear D. The CDR3 spans 11 residues. Deletions cut 4 bases from V and 6 bases from J, with 5 bases between. Germline CDR1 and CDR2: MNHEY and SVGAGI. This CDR3 reads CASSSLDTQYF. In nucleotides, the CDR3 is TGTGCCAGCAGTTCGTTGGATACGCAGTATTTT.

CDR3 in amino acids: CASSPWDRGSPFPLHF. The CDR3 nucleotides are TGTGCCAGCAGCCCCTGGGACAGGGGATCCCCTTTCCCCCTCCACTTT. The gene calls are TRBV14 and TRBJ1-6; TRBD1 matches at 10 bases. The J segment lost 13 bases and the V segment lost 4 bases, leaving 13 bases of the junction unmatched. The germline V gene has CDR1 SGHDN and CDR2 FVKESK. The CDR3 is 16 amino acids.

On this clone itself: The junction departs from germline at one end; a sequencing error may be responsible. This chain joins TRBV6-6 and TRBJ1-1; D is possibly TRBD1 (6 bases). This CDR3 comprises 13 residues. Germline V gives CDR1 MNHNY, CDR2 SVGAGI (reference sequence). The DNA of the CDR3 is TGTGCCAGCAGTTACGGTATAGGGACACACAAAATCTTT. Protein sequence: CASSYGIGTHKIF.

This clone has only a few counts. The gene calls are TRBV7-3 and TRBJ1-1; the D is unclear. Germline V gene sequence: CDR1 SGHTA, CDR2 FQGTGA. The CDR3 has 13 residues. V was shortened by 4 bases and J by 0 bases, with 6 bases between the two germline ends. The CDR3 region is CASSSTVNTEAFF. The CDR3, as DNA: TGTGCCAGCAGCTCTACAGTGAACACTGAAGCTTTCTTT.

This sequence joins TRBV19 and TRBJ2-5; 9 positions match TRBD2. J lost 4 bases, V lost 10 bases, and 7 bases had no gene match. CDR3 length: 13 amino acids. Germline V lookup: CDR1 LNHDA, CDR2 SQIVND (reference sequence). In DNA form, the CDR3 reads TGTGCCATCGCCCGGACTAGCGCAGAGACCCAGTACTTC. It codes for CAIARTSAETQYF.

V gene TRBV7-9 combines with J gene TRBJ2-3; 7 bases fit TRBD2. V was clipped by 1 base and J by 2 bases; unmatched bases: 9. Germline CDR1 is SEHNR and CDR2 is FQNEAQ (reference sequence). The CDR3 runs 17 residues. The CDR3 coding sequence is TGTGCCAGCAGCTTAGGATCGGGGGGTTTAGTCACAGATACGCAGTATTTT. Encoded protein: CASSLGSGGLVTDTQYF.

The chain employs TRBV19 and TRBJ1-1, with D uncertain. CDR3 length: 15 residues. CDR1 is LNHDA, CDR2 SQIVND, per germline (reference sequence). Trimming removed 1 base from V and 5 bases from J, with 14 bases in between. CDR3 DNA: TGTGCCAGTAGTATAGGGAAGGCGGGAAGAACTGAAGCTTTCTTT. Its protein product is CASSIGKAGRTEAFF.

This clone was seen once. The chain is built from TRBV7-3 and TRBJ2-1, with 8 positions matching TRBD2. The CDR3 has 15 residues. V was pared by 4 bases and J by 5 bases, with 7 bases of the junction left unmatched. The V gene's germline CDR1 is SGHTA and CDR2 FQGTGA. CDR3 region: CASSSLAGPDNEQFF. In DNA form, the CDR3 reads TGTGCCAGCAGCTCCTTAGCGGGGCCCGACAATGAGCAGTTCTTC.

The CDR3 loop is CASSPAGVRGYGYTF. CDR3 bases: TGTGCCAGTAGTCCGGCAGGGGTTCGAGGCTATGGCTACACCTTC. This chain links TRBV19 with TRBJ1-2, with a tentative D call TRBD1 (6 bases). With 5 bases removed from V and 4 bases from J, the gap between germline ends came to 17 bases. Germline V gene data show CDR1 as LNHDA and CDR2 as SQIVND (reference sequence). CDR3 length equals 15 residues. Filled out from reference TRBV19 and TRBJ1-2, the complete variable domain reads DGGITQSPKYLFRKEGQNVTLSCEQNLNHDAMYWYRQDPGQGLRLIYYSQIVNDFQKGDIAEGYSVSREKKESFPLTVTSAQKNPTAFYLCASSPAGVRGYGYTFGSGTRLTVV.